This TCR beta chain was profiled in a study of blood T cell repertoires in COVID-19. Whole-study context: Sites across the United States, Italy and Spain contributed samples from acute and convalescent COVID-19. T cells, B-cell-depleted T cells, or PBMCs provided the cDNA or gDNA that served as material.

The germline CDR1 and CDR2 sequences are MGHRA and YSYEKL. This CDR3 region has 16 residues. Trimming took 6 bases from V and 5 from J; bases not matched to a gene: 7. In the original analysis: Amplification of reference gene primers provided the estimated nucleated cell counts. The table came from immunoSEQ multiplex PCR; TCRdb's copy has only in-frame clones and leaves some out. The V and J calls and clone size were taken over from that table, and D and trimming were inferred from the DNA. This sample has about 240,000 clones, with 83% found just once. V and J are TRBV4-1 and TRBJ2-5; 15 bases map to TRBD2. This sequence originates from a human donor in a cohort sampled during active COVID-19. Sequencing used peripheral blood. The CDR3 bases are TGCGCCAGCAGTCCCGGACTAGCGGGGGGGTTCGAGACCCAGTACTTC. Its protein is CASSPGLAGGFETQYF.